Below, one TCR beta chain is given with its context. Its antigen is not known. This entry comes from a study of response to subunit inactivated influenza vaccine. Broader study findings: With each seasonal influenza vaccination, the authors suggested, few new T cells are recruited.

TCRdb redid the calling of the RT-PCR reads with MiXCR, one entry per CDR3 protein. Here the sample spans roughly 460,000 distinct CDR3 sequences, about a tenth being singletons. In germline, CDR1 is DFQATT, CDR2 SNEGSKA (reference sequence). CDR3 length equals 14 residues. The V gene end was trimmed by 1 base and the J gene end by 3 bases; junction bases not matched to a gene: 4. The sample consisted of PBMCs from blood, taken roughly 45 days after vaccination. The chain is built from TRBV20-1 and TRBJ1-1; 8 bases line up with TRBD1. This TCR was recovered from a man aged 50 to 59 who received an inactivated influenza vaccine. The CDR3 DNA reads TGCAGTGCTAGAGCTAGGACAGGGCACACTGAAGCTTTCTTT. It translates to CSARARTGHTEAFF.